Listed below are T cell receptor beta chains from one sample, sequenced in a study of cytomegalovirus exposure and HLA in healthy donors. Only in-frame clones appear in the TCRdb table, and some are missing; sequencing was by immunoSEQ multiplex PCR. The table shows about 200,000 clones, with approximately 80% occurring only once. Sequenced input: PBMCs. These receptors came from a man aged 40-50 years in good health and CMV-seronegative. The CDR3 runs from the conserved cysteine through the conserved F or W. D genes are given only for firm matches. The size entry is marked missing in some rows and otherwise reads once, few, many or a size class.

j_call | v_call | d_call | clone_size | cdr3_aa
TRBJ2-1 | TRBV7-9 | TRBD2 | - | CASSSPAGGNEQFF
TRBJ2-3 | TRBV9 | TRBD2 | once | CASSVGGGTSGSPTDTQYF
TRBJ2-5 | TRBV11-3 | - | - | CASSRVAASETQYF
TRBJ1-2 | TRBV29-1 | - | - | CSVGTVYGYTF
TRBJ2-7 | TRBV4-3 | TRBD2 | - | CASSRTSGTYEQYF
TRBJ1-1 | TRBV27 | TRBD1 | - | CASIGRDSLNTEAFF
TRBJ2-5 | TRBV10-1 | - | once | CARTSGVYEETQYF
TRBJ2-1 | TRBV4-2 | TRBD2 | once | CASSQEKGGRAREFF
TRBJ1-1 | TRBV28 | - | - | CASSQGTRRAFF
TRBJ2-2 | TRBV28 | TRBD2 | - | CASSRLAGVTGELFF
TRBJ1-2 | TRBV9 | - | - | CASSVEEGNNYGYTF
TRBJ2-5 | TRBV30 | - | - | CAWGRQEETQYF
TRBJ2-7 | TRBV5-4 | TRBD1 | few | CASSLDTGTGAYEQYF
TRBJ2-1 | TRBV7-8 | - | - | CASSLDGTLPSYNEQFF
TRBJ2-7 | TRBV9 | TRBD2 | - | CASSGGLAGNSYEQYF
TRBJ1-4 | TRBV5-6 | TRBD1 | - | CASSSSGTGREKLFF
TRBJ2-1 | TRBV6-5 | TRBD1 | - | CASSPQGAKRGEQFF